The present entry profiles one T cell receptor (beta chain) with its context. This entry is derived from a study of shared T cell receptors in the human thymus. The table came from immunoSEQ multiplex PCR; TCRdb's copy has only in-frame clones and leaves some out. The data contain 720,000 or so clones, around 85% of them singletons. Germline V gene data show CDR1 as LNHDA and CDR2 as SQIVND (reference sequence). V shed 9 bases, J shed 4 bases, and the junction held 10 bases outside the gene matches. CDR3 size: 14 residues. The sample was also linked to a second study, of human thymus T cells.

This chain links TRBV19 with TRBJ1-1; TRBD1 agrees at 8 bases. The sequenced sample was thymocytes. The receptor's source is a girl in the first two years of life with a congenital heart defect. Written as DNA, the CDR3 is TGTGCCAGCACCAAAGGGGGGACAGGCACTGAAGCTTTCTTT. Its translation is CASTKGGTGTEAFF.